This T cell receptor beta chain stems from a study of blood T cell repertoires in COVID-19. For the study at large: Sample material is recorded as cDNA or gDNA derived from T cells, B-cell-depleted T cells, or PBMCs.

The V gene end was trimmed by 3 bases and the J gene end by 4 bases; junction bases not matched to a gene: 4. Germline-derived CDR1 and CDR2 are SGDLS and YYNGEE. This CDR3 comprises 15 residues. In the source study's methods: Cell counts per sample came from amplifying reference gene primers. Profiling relied on immunoSEQ multiplex PCR, and the TCRdb table lists in-frame clones only, not all of them. That table is the source of V, J and clone size, and D and trimming were worked out from the DNA. The top ten hold around 3.6% of the sample, which has more than 250,000 clones, roughly nine tenths seen once.

The source material was peripheral blood. This receptor was identified in a young man with active or convalescent COVID-19. The chain links TRBV9 to TRBJ1-3; TRBD1 aligns across 10 bases. The CDR3 sequence is CASSGQGAGGNTIYF. The CDR3, as DNA: TGTGCCAGCAGCGGACAGGGGGCCGGAGGAAACACCATATATTTT.